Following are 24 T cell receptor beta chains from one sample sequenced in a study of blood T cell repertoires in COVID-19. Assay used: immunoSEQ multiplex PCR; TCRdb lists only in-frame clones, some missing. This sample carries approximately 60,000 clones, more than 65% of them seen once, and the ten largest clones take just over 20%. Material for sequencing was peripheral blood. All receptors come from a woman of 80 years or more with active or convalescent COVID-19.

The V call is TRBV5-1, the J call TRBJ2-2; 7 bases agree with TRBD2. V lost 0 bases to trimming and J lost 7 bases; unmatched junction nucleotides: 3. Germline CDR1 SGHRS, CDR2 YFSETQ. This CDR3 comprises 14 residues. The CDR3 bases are TGCGCCAGCAGCTTGGGACTAGCCGTCGGGGAGCTGTTTTTT. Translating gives CASSLGLAVGELFF.

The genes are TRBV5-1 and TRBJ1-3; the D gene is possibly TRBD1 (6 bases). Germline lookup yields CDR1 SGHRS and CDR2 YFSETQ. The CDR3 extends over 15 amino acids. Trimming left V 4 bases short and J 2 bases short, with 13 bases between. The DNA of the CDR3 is TGCGCCAGCAGCCCGGGACATGAAGCTGGAAACACCATATATTTT. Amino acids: CASSPGHEAGNTIYF.

The CDR3 loop reads CASSINGQTYEQYF. The DNA of the CDR3 is TGTGCCAGTAGTATTAACGGACAGACCTACGAGCAGTACTTC. The chain employs TRBV19 and TRBJ2-7, with a tentative D call TRBD1 (6 bases). Germline V gene data show CDR1 as LNHDA and CDR2 as SQIVND (reference sequence). The V gene lost 3 bases and the J gene lost 2 bases, with 11 bases spanning the gap. The CDR3 is 14 amino acids.

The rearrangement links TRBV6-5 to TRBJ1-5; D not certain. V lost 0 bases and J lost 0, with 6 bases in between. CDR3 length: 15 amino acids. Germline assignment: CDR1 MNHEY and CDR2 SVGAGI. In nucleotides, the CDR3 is TGTGCCAGCAGTTACTCAAGCGGTAGCAATCAGCCCCAGCATTTT. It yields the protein CASSYSSGSNQPQHF.

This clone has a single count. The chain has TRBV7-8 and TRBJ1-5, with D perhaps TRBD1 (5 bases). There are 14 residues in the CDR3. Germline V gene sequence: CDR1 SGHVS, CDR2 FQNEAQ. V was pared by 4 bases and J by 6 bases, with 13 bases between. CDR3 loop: CASSSTQDLQPQHF. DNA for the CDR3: TGTGCCAGCAGCTCAACACAGGATCTTCAGCCCCAGCATTTT.

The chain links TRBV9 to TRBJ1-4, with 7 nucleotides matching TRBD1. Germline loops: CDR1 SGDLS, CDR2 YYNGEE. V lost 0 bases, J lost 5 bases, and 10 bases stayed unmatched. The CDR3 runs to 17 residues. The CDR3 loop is CASSVEASRTGNEKLFF. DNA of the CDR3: TGTGCCAGCAGCGTAGAAGCCTCCAGGACAGGCAATGAAAAACTGTTTTTT.

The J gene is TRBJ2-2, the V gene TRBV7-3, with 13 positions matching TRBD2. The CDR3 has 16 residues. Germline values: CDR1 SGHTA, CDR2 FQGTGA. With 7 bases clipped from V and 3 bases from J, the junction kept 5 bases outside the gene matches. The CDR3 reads CASKTSGGTDTGELFF. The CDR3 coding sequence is TGTGCCAGCAAGACTAGCGGGGGGACCGACACCGGGGAGCTGTTTTTT. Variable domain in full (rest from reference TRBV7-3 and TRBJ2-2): GAGVSQTPSNKVTEKGKYVELRCDPISGHTALYWYRQSLGQGPEFLIYFQGTGAADDSGLPNDRFFAVRPEGSVSTLKIQRTERGDSAVYLCASKTSGGTDTGELFFGEGSRLTVL.

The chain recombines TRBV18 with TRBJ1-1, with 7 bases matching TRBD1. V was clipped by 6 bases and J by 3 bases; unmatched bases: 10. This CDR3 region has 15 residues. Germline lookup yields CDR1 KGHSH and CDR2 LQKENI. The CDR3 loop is CASSRVRDRYTEAFF. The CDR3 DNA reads TGTGCCAGCTCGCGTGTCCGGGACAGATACACTGAAGCTTTCTTT.

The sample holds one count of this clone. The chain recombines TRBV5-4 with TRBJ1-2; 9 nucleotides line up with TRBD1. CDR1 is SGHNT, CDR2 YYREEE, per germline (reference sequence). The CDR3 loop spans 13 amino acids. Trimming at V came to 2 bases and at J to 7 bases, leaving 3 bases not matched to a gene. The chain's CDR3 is CASSLQGAGGYTF. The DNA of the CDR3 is TGTGCCAGCAGCTTACAGGGGGCAGGTGGCTACACCTTC.

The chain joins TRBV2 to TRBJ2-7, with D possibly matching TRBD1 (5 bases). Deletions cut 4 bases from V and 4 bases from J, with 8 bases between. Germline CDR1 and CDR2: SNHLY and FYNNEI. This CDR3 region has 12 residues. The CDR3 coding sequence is TGTGCCAGCAGTGGTAGACAGTACGAGCAGTACTTC. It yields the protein CASSGRQYEQYF.

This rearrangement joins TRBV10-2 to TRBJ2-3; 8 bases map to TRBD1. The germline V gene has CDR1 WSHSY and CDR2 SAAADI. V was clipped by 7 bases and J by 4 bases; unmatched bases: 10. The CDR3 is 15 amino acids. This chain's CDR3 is CASTFQGAQADTQYF. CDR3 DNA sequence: TGCGCCAGCACTTTTCAGGGGGCGCAAGCAGATACGCAGTATTTT.

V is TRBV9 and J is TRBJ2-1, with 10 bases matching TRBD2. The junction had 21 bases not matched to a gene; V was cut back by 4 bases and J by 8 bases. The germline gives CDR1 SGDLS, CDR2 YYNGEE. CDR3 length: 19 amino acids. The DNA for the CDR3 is TGTGCCAGCAGCCCCCGGATGGGAATAGCGGGGGGCCCAACCGATGAGCAGTTCTTC. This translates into CASSPRMGIAGGPTDEQFF.

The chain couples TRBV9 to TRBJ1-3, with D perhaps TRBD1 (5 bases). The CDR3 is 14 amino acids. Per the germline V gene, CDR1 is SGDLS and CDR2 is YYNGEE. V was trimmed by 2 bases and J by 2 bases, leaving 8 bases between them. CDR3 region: CASSVLGAGNTIYF. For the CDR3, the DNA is TGTGCCAGCAGCGTTCTAGGGGCTGGAAACACCATATATTTT.

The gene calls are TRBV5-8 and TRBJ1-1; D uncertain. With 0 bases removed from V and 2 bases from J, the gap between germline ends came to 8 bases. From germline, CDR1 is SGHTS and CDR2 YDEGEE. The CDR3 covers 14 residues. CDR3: CASSLAVPNTEAFF. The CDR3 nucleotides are TGTGCCAGCAGCTTGGCAGTCCCCAACACTGAAGCTTTCTTT.

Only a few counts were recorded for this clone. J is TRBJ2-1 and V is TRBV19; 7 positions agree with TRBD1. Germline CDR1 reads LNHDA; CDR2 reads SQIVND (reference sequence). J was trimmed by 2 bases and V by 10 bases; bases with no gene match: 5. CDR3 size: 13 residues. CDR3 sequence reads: CATLDRPYNEQFF. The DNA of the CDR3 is TGTGCCACCTTGGACAGGCCCTACAATGAGCAGTTCTTC.

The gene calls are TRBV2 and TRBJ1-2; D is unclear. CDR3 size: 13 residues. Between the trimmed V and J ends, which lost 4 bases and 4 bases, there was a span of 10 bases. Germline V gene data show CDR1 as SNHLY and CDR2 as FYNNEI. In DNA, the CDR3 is TGTGCCAGCAGTGTATACAGCCCCTATGGCTACACCTTC. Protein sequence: CASSVYSPYGYTF.

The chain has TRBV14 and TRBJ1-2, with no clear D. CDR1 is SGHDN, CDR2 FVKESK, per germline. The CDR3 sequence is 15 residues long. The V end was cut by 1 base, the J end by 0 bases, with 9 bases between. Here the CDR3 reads CASSQASGANYGYTF. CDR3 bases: TGTGCCAGCAGCCAAGCTTCCGGGGCTAACTATGGCTACACCTTC.

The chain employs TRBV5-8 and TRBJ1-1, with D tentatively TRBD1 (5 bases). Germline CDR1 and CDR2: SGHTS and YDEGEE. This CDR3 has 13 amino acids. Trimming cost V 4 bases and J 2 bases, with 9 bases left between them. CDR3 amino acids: CASSLDSNTEAFF. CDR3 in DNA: TGTGCCAGCAGCCTTGACAGTAACACTGAAGCTTTCTTT.

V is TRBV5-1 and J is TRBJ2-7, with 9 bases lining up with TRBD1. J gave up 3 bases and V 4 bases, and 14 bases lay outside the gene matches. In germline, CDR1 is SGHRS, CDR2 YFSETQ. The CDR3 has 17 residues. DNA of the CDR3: TGCGCCAGCAGCCCCTCTTCCGGGACAGGGACCTTCTACGAGCAGTACTTC. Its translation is CASSPSSGTGTFYEQYF. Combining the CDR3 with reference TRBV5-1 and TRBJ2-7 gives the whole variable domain KAGVTQTPRYLIKTRGQQVTLSCSPISGHRSVSWYQQTPGQGLQFLFEYFSETQRNKGNFPGRFSGRQFSNSRSEMNVSTLELGDSALYLCASSPSSGTGTFYEQYFGPGTRLTVT.

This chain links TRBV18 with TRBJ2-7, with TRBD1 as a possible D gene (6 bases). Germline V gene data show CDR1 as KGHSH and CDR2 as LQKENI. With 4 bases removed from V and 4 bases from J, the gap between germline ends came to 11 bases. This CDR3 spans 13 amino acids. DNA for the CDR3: TGTGCCAGCTCACGACAAGACAGGTACGAGCAGTACTTC. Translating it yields CASSRQDRYEQYF.

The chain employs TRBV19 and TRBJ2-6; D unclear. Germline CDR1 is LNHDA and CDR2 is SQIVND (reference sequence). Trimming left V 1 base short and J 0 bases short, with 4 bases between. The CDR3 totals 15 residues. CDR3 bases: TGTGCCAGTAGTATAGGTAGCTCTGGGGCCAACGTCCTGACTTTC. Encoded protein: CASSIGSSGANVLTF.

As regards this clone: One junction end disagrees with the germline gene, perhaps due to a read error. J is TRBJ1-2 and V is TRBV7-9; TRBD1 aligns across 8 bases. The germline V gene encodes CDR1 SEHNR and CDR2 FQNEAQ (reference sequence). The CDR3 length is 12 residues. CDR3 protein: CASSEGQGGDTF. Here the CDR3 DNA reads TGTGCCAGCAGCGAAGGACAGGGTGGCGACACCTTC.

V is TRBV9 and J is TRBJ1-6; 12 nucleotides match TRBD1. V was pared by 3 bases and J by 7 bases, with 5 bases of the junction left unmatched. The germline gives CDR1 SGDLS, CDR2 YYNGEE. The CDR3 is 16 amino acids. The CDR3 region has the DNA TGTGCCAGCAGCGCCGGGACAGGGGGCCCCAATTCACCCCTCCACTTT. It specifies CASSAGTGGPNSPLHF.

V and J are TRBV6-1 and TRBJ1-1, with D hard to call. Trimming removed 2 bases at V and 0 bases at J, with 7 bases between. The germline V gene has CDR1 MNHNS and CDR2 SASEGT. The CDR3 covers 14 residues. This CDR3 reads CASSEIRVNTEAFF. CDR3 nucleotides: TGTGCCAGCAGTGAAATACGGGTGAACACTGAAGCTTTCTTT.